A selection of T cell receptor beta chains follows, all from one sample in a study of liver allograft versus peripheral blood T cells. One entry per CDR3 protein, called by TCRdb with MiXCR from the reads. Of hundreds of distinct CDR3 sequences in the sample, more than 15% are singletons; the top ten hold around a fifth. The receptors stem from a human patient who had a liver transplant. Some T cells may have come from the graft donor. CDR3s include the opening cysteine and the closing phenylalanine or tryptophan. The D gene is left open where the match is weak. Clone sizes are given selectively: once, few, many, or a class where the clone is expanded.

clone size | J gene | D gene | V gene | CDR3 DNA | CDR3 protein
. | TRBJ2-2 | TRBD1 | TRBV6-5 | TGTGCCAGCAGTAGGACAGGGGGCTCGAACGGGGAGCTGTTTTTT | CASSRTGGSNGELFF
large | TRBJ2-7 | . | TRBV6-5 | TGTGCCAGCAGTTATCTAAGGGGTGGCGAGCAGTACTTC | CASSYLRGGEQYF
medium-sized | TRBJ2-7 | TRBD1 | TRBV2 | TGTGCCAGCAGAGTCACAGGGGTATACGAGCAGTACTTC | CASRVTGVYEQYF
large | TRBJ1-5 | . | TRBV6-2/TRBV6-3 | TGTGCCAGCACTAAAAGGGGACAAGGTGACAATCAGCCCCAGCATTTT | CASTKRGQGDNQPQHF
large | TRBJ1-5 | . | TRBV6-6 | TGTGCCAGCAGTTACTCGACTGAGGGCAATCAGCCCCAGCATTTT | CASSYSTEGNQPQHF
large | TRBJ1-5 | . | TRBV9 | TGTGCCAGCAGCGTAGGAGGTGGCAATCAGCCCCAGCATTTT | CASSVGGGNQPQHF
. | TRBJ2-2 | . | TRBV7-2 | TGTGCCAGCCTGGGAACGGGTGAGAACACCGGGGAGCTGTTTTTT | CASLGTGENTGELFF
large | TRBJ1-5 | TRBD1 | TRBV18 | TGTGCCAGCTCGCCCGACAGGGTTGATAGCAATCAGCCCCAGCATTTT | CASSPDRVDSNQPQHF
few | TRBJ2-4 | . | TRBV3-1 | TGTGCCAGCACCTTTGGGTTAGCCAAAAACATTCAGTACTTC | CASTFGLAKNIQYF
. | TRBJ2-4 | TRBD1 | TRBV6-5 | TGTGCCAGCAGTTACGGGACAGGGTTGGGCAAAAACATTCAGTACTTC | CASSYGTGLGKNIQYF
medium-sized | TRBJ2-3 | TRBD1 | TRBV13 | TGTGCCAGCAGCTTGGCCGGGACAGGGGAGTATTTT | CASSLAGTGEYF
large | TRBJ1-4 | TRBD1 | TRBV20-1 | TGCAGTGCTAGAGGGACAGGGGGTGAAAAACTGTTTTTT | CSARGTGGEKLFF
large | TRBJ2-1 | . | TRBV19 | TGTGCCAGTAGTATTGGCGATGCCTCCTACAATGAGCAGTTCTTC | CASSIGDASYNEQFF
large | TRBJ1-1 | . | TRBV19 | TGTGCCAGTCAAGGGTACACTGAAGCTTTCTTT | CASQGYTEAFF
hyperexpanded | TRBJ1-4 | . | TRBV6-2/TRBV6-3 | TGTGCCAGCAGTCGTATTCAAGGTCATCGTGATGGACTGTTTTTT | CASSRIQGHRDGLFF
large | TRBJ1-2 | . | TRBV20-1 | TGCAGTGCTAGAGATCTCACGAAGCAGCTATATGGCTACACCTTC | CSARDLTKQLYGYTF
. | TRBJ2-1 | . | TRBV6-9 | TGTGCCAGCAGGGCCCCCAGGGGGGGGGATGAGCAGTTCTTC | CASRAPRGGDEQFF
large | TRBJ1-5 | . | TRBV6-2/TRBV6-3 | TGTGCCAGCAGTTTCCAGACCGTAAGCAATCAGCCCCAGCATTTT | CASSFQTVSNQPQHF
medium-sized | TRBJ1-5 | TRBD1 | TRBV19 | TGTGCCAGTAGTAAAGTTACAGGGGGACAGCCCCAGCATTTT | CASSKVTGGQPQHF
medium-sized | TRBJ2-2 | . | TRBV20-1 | TGCAGTGCCCGAGAAGCCCCTAACACCGGGGAGCTGTTTTTT | CSAREAPNTGELFF
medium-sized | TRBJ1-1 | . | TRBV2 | TGTGCCAGCAGTGAGGCAGGGGTGAACACTGAAGCTTTCTTT | CASSEAGVNTEAFF
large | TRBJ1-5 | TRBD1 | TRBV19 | TGTGCCAGTAGTTCAGGACAGGTGATCAATCAGCCCCAGCATTTT | CASSSGQVINQPQHF
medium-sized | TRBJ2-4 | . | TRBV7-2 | TGTGCCAGCAGCTGGGGTGGGGGGATTCAGTACTTC | CASSWGGGIQYF
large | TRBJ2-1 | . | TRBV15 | TGTGCCACCAGCAGAGTGCGGGCGAATGAGCAGTTCTTC | CATSRVRANEQFF
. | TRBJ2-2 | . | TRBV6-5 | TGTGCCAGCAGTTACTCGAGCAGGGAGCTGTTTTTT | CASSYSSRELFF
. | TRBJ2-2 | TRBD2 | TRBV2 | TGTGCCAGCAGAAGCGGGAGGCCCCCCGGGGAGCTGTTTTTT | CASRSGRPPGELFF
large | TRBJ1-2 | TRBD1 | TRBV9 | TGTGCCAGCAGTAAACTCCAGGGGGGTGGCTACACCTTC | CASSKLQGGGYTF
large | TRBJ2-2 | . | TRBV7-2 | TGTGCCAGCAGCTTAACTAGCTTGAACACCGGGGAGCTGTTTTTT | CASSLTSLNTGELFF
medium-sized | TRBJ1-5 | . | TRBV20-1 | TGCAGTGCTCCCGGGGGGGGGGCCTTCAATCAGCCCCAGCATTTT | CSAPGGGAFNQPQHF
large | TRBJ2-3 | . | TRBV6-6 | TGTGCCAGCTCATGGGCGGGTGGTGCGCAGTATTTT | CASSWAGGAQYF
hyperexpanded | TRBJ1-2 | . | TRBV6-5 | TGTGCCAGCAGTTACTCGATGACCACAGGGTACGGCTACACCTTC | CASSYSMTTGYGYTF
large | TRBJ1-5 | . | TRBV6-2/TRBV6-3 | TGTGCCAGCACTACTCAAGACCACCAGCCCCAGCATTTT | CASTTQDHQPQHF
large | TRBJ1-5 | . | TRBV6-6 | TGTGCCAGCAGCGACACGGGACTCCGGCATTTT | CASSDTGLRHF
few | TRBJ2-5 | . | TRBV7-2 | TGTGCCAGCAGCTTGGTCCAAGAGACCCAGTACTTC | CASSLVQETQYF
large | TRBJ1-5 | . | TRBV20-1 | TGCAGTGCTTATTTTTACGGGGAGCCCCAGCATTTT | CSAYFYGEPQHF
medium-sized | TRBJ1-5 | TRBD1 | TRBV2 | TGTGCCAGTAGGGGGCGCGGCAATCAGCCCCAGCATTTT | CASRGRGNQPQHF
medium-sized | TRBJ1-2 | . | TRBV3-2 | TGTGCCAGCAGCCCGCCGACACCGCTAGGCTACACCTTC | CASSPPTPLGYTF
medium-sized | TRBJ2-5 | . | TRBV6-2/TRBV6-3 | TGTGCCAGCAATAGAGGGTCGACAGGCAAAGAGACCCAGTACTTC | CASNRGSTGKETQYF
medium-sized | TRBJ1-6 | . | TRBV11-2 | TGTGCCAGCAGCTTAGAATCCGGGGGAAGGGGTTCACCCCTCCACTTT | CASSLESGGRGSPLHF
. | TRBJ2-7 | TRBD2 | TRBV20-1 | TGCAGTGCTAGAGCTCAAGCGGGGGGAGTGTACGAGCAGTACTTC | CSARAQAGGVYEQYF
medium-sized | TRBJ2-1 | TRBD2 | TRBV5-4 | TGTGCCAGCAGCCAGACTAGCGGGGGATACAATGAGCAGTTCTTC | CASSQTSGGYNEQFF
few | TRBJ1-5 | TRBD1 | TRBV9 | TGTGCCAGCAGCTCGACAGGGGCCCTCAATCAGCCCCAGCATTTT | CASSSTGALNQPQHF
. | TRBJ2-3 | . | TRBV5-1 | TGCGCCAGCAGCGAGCCATCCTCGGCAGATACGCAGTATTTT | CASSEPSSADTQYF
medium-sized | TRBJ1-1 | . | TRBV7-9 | TGTGCCAGCACCCTCTCCATGAACACTGAAGCTTTCTTT | CASTLSMNTEAFF
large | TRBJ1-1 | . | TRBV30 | TGTGCCTGGAGGACCGGGCCCCCAATGAACACTGAAGCTTTCTTT | CAWRTGPPMNTEAFF
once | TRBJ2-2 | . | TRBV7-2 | TGTGCCAGCAGCGCGAGCGGGGAGCTGTTTTTT | CASSASGELFF
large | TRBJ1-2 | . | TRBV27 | TGTGCCAGCAGTTTAGAGGGGCTGACCGGCTACACCTTC | CASSLEGLTGYTF
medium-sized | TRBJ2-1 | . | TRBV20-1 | TGCAGTGCTAGAGACATCCCTCTTGGGGCGGGTGAGCAGTTCTTC | CSARDIPLGAGEQFF
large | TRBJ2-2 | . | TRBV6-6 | TGTGCCAGCAGTTACGCCAGGGTTCCCACCGGGGAGCTGTTTTTT | CASSYARVPTGELFF